This entry lists 5 T cell receptor beta chains sequenced from one sample in a study of cytomegalovirus exposure and HLA in healthy donors. The PCR was carried out with 60 Vbeta primers and 13 Jbeta primers. Produced via immunoSEQ multiplex PCR; TCRdb's table is partial and in-frame only. This table has under 200,000 clones, 55% to 80% appearing once. Sequencing was performed on PBMCs. These receptors were collected from a woman in her late teens or twenties in good health and CMV-seropositive.

V is TRBV28 and J is TRBJ2-1; 11 bases align to TRBD1. The CDR3 has 14 amino acids. After removal of 5 bases from V and 12 bases from J, the junction contained 9 bases not matched to a gene. The germline gives CDR1 MDHEN, CDR2 SYDVKM. CDR3 loop: CASSKWTGGVGQFF. The CDR3 DNA sequence: TGTGCCAGCAGTAAATGGACAGGGGGCGTAGGGCAGTTCTTC.

This chain uses TRBV5-1 with TRBJ2-4; 7 bases are shared with TRBD1. The CDR3 covers 14 residues. The V gene end was trimmed by 0 bases and the J gene end by 8 bases; junction bases not matched to a gene: 5. The germline CDR1 and CDR2 sequences are SGHRS and YFSETQ. The CDR3 is CASSLEGAEDIQYF. The CDR3 DNA follows: TGCGCCAGCAGCTTGGAGGGGGCCGAGGACATTCAGTACTTC.

CDR3 coding DNA: TGTGCCAGCAGCGTAGACTCAAACACCGGGGAGCTGTTTTTT. Amino acid sequence: CASSVDSNTGELFF. V and J are TRBV5-4 and TRBJ2-2, with unresolved D. V was pared by 4 bases and J by 2 bases, with 9 bases between. In germline, CDR1 is SGHNT, CDR2 YYREEE (reference sequence). The CDR3 is made up of 14 amino acids.

The rearrangement uses TRBV30 and TRBJ1-1, with D perhaps TRBD1 (5 bases). Germline V gene sequence: CDR1 GTSNPN, CDR2 SVGIG (reference sequence). This CDR3 contains 14 residues. Trimming left V 7 bases short and J 4 bases short, with 19 bases between. The CDR3: CASTGPTSGTEAFF. The CDR3 DNA follows: TGTGCCTCCACAGGACCGACATCTGGCACTGAAGCTTTCTTT.

Regarding this clone: Other DNA sequences in the sample encode the same CDR3. This chain joins TRBV6-1 and TRBJ2-7; maybe TRBD2 (6 bases). V shed 2 bases and J shed 4 bases, with 15 bases lying between them. The CDR3 runs 15 residues. The germline CDR1 and CDR2 sequences are MNHNS and SASEGT. In nucleotides, the CDR3 is TGTGCCAGCAGTGAATGGAGGGGACCTACTTACGAGCAGTACTTC. Translating it yields CASSEWRGPTYEQYF.